Shown below are 11 T cell receptor beta chains from a single sample sequenced in a study of cytomegalovirus exposure and HLA in healthy donors. 13 Jbeta primers and 60 Vbeta primers were used for the PCR. Clones were sequenced by immunoSEQ multiplex PCR, and TCRdb holds only the in-frame ones, with some missing. Of roughly 120,000 clones in the sample, 80% are singletons; the top ten hold more than 2.5%. Sequenced sample: PBMCs. Receptor source: a male donor in good health and CMV-seronegative.

This rearrangement joins TRBV30 to TRBJ1-2; tentative D call: TRBD1 (6 bases). V gave up 5 bases and J gave up 3 bases, with 16 bases separating them. The germline CDR1 and CDR2 sequences are GTSNPN and SVGIG (reference sequence). The CDR3 covers 14 residues. As DNA, the CDR3 is TGTGCCTGGTACGGGGGGGGCGCATACTATGGCTACACCTTC. This sequence encodes CAWYGGGAYYGYTF.

This clone was recorded once. The chain combines TRBV7-9 with TRBJ2-5, with D possibly matching TRBD2 (7 bases). This CDR3 comprises 18 residues. Germline V gives CDR1 SEHNR, CDR2 FQNEAQ (reference sequence). Trimming cost V 6 bases and J 0 bases, with 23 bases left between them. The CDR3: CASRSLGGAGPYQETQYF. In nucleotides, the CDR3 is TGTGCCAGCAGATCTTTGGGGGGGGCTGGGCCCTACCAAGAGACCCAGTACTTC.

This clone was detected only a few times. The chain couples TRBV10-3 to TRBJ1-2, with D possibly TRBD1 on 5 matching bases. From germline, CDR1 is ENHRY and CDR2 SYGVKD. Trimming pared 3 bases from V and 5 bases from J, leaving 22 bases between. The CDR3 runs 17 residues. This CDR3 is CAISDGGRQPVGYGYTF. CDR3 sequence (DNA): TGTGCCATCAGTGACGGAGGGAGACAGCCAGTTGGATATGGCTACACCTTC.

In regard to this clone: A junction boundary mismatches the germline segment, possibly from a read error. This chain connects TRBV7-9 to TRBJ2-2, with D possibly matching TRBD1 (5 bases). CDR3 length: 14 residues. Looked up from germline, CDR1 is SEHNR and CDR2 is FQNEAQ (reference sequence). This CDR3 is CSSSRMPGPGELFF. CDR3 coding DNA: TGTTCCAGCAGCCGAATGCCAGGGCCCGGGGAGCTGTTTTTT. The full variable domain, completed using reference TRBV7-9 and TRBJ2-2, is DTGVSQNPRHKITKRGQNVTFRCDPISEHNRLYWYRQTLGQGPEFLTYFQNEAQLEKSRLLSDRFSAERPKGSFSTLEIQRTEQGDSAMYLCSSSRMPGPGELFFGEGSRLTVL.

The chain carries TRBV7-9 and TRBJ1-1, with a weak D call TRBD1 (6 bases). The CDR3 runs to 12 residues. Trimming stripped 2 bases from V and 11 bases from J, with 12 bases between. Germline V gene lookup returns CDR1 SEHNR and CDR2 FQNEAQ (reference sequence). The CDR3 coding sequence is TGTGCCAGCAGCTTATCAGGGGACGCCGCTTTCTTT. Its protein is CASSLSGDAAFF.

The chain has TRBV28 and TRBJ1-5; 10 bases map to TRBD1. The CDR3 sequence is 17 residues long. From germline, CDR1 is MDHEN and CDR2 SYDVKM. Losses at the gene ends were 0 bases for V and 4 bases for J; bases not matched to a gene: 6. This chain's CDR3 is CASSLWGGQGQNQPQHF. The CDR3 nucleotides read TGTGCCAGCAGTTTATGGGGGGGACAGGGGCAGAATCAGCCCCAGCATTTT.

This chain connects TRBV6-5 to TRBJ1-4; TRBD1 matches 9 bases. This CDR3 spans 14 amino acids. The germline CDR1 and CDR2 sequences are MNHEY and SVGAGI. The ends lost 8 bases at V and 6 bases at J; junction bases unmatched: 7. The CDR3, as DNA: TGTGCCAGCGGGGTCGGGACAGGGCATGAAAAACTGTTTTTT. Protein sequence: CASGVGTGHEKLFF.

The chain's CDR3 is CASSFRLAGVDTQYF. The CDR3 DNA is TGTGCCAGCAGCTTTCGACTAGCGGGGGTTGATACGCAGTATTTT. This rearrangement joins TRBV11-2 to TRBJ2-3; 12 bases are shared with TRBD2. With V trimmed by 3 bases and J by 6 bases, 4 bases remained unmatched. CDR3 length: 15 residues. Germline CDR1 and CDR2: SGHAT and FQNNGV.

The V call is TRBV18, the J call TRBJ2-3, with a possible D match to TRBD1 (6 bases). This CDR3 region has 17 residues. The V end lost 2 bases, the J end lost 1 base, and 16 bases lay between the germline ends. Germline V gene lookup returns CDR1 KGHSH and CDR2 LQKENI. The CDR3 nucleotides read TGTGCCAGCTCACCAAAGTTTCAGGACAGACGCACAGATACGCAGTATTTT. This codes for CASSPKFQDRRTDTQYF.

This clone was recorded only once. CDR3 nucleotides: TGTGCCAGCAGCTTACGGGGTCAGGGGGCCGACGAGCAGTACTTC. Translation gives CASSLRGQGADEQYF. The chain employs TRBV7-9 and TRBJ2-7, with 8 positions matching TRBD1. Looked up from germline, CDR1 is SEHNR and CDR2 is FQNEAQ (reference sequence). The CDR3 has 15 amino acids. Germline trimming cut 2 bases from V and 5 bases from J; bases unmatched to any gene: 8.

This clone was detected only a few times. The genes are TRBV7-2 and TRBJ1-1; D not certain. Germline CDR1 SGHTA, CDR2 FQGNSA. CDR3 length: 13 residues. V lost 3 bases to trimming and J lost 3 bases, with 8 bases between them. The chain's CDR3 is CASSFTRDTEAFF. CDR3 DNA: TGTGCCAGCAGCTTTACGAGGGACACTGAAGCTTTCTTT.